This T cell receptor (beta chain) was retrieved from a study of T cells in Graves' hyperthyroidism and ophthalmopathy. Study-wide results and limits: Most thyroid clonotypes that were expanded above 0.001 also turned up in blood.

The CDR3 runs 12 residues. A note on this clonotype: The antigen remains undetermined.

Amplification of TCR beta CDR3 regions used RNA as the template. The HTBI set primed first-round TCR CDR3 RT-PCR. From the multiplex PCR reads, TCRdb called clonotypes with MiXCR, one entry per CDR3 protein. The sample has 500,000 to 750,000 distinct CDR3 sequences; 35% to 55% are singletons. The chain has TRBV12-3 or TRBV12-4 and TRBJ2-5; D may match TRBD1 or TRBD2 (5 bases each). The last part of the DNA fits TRBJ2-1 better; the J call may be wrong. The sequenced sample consisted of peripheral blood or thyroid tissue (not recorded which). The sequence was obtained from a woman between 18 and 30 years old with Graves' hyperthyroidism. This CDR3 is CASSQEGNEQFF. The CDR3, as DNA: TGTGCCAGCAGCCAAGAGGGGAATGAGCAGTTCTTC.